The clone carrying this TCR beta chain was seen ten or more times. Its target is unknown. TCRdb re-called the RT-PCR reads through MiXCR, storing one row per CDR3 protein. The sample lists 530,000 or so distinct CDR3 sequences, 13% to 15% occurring once. This record belongs to a study of response to subunit inactivated influenza vaccine. Study-wide findings and caveats: It was suggested by the authors that few new T cells are recruited by each seasonal influenza vaccination.

The sample in question was PBMCs from blood, obtained 12 days after vaccination. The TCR originated in a man aged 50-60 years who received an inactivated influenza vaccine.

The CDR3 here is CSVILAKNIQYF. The CDR3 DNA reads as TGCAGCGTTATTTTAGCCAAAAACATTCAGTACTTC. This sequence joins TRBV29-1 and TRBJ2-4; D remains unclear. CDR1 and CDR2 from the germline V gene are SQVTM and ANQGSEA. With 5 bases removed from V and 0 bases from J, the gap between germline ends came to 5 bases. This CDR3 has 12 amino acids.